The 26 T cell receptor beta chains in this list originate from one sample, sequenced in a study of CXCR3-negative and CXCR3-positive naive CD8 T cells. UMI-labeled TRB cDNA libraries were prepared by 5' RACE. TCRdb re-called the 5' RACE reads; every CDR3 protein appears as one record, without DNA. The table lists around 140,000 distinct CDR3 sequences. Sequenced sample: naive CXCR3- CD8+ T cells from blood. Described subset: CD45RO-CCR7+CD27+CD95- naive CD8+ T cells lacking CXCR3 (TNR3-). Source of these receptors: a human donor in good health. Some clones in this sample may be carry-over from other donors' samples.

This chain links TRBV4-1 with TRBJ2-1; absent DNA, TCRdb's TRBD2 call cannot be checked. This CDR3 spans 15 amino acids. CDR1 and CDR2 from the germline V gene are MGHRA and YSYEKL. The CDR3 reads CASSSQAGVHNEQFF.

The chain is built from TRBV7-7 and TRBJ2-5; no DNA is available, so the TRBD2 call from TCRdb remains unchecked. The CDR3 totals 15 residues. Per the germline V gene, CDR1 is SSHAT and CDR2 is FNYEAQ (reference sequence). CDR3 sequence reads: CASSLAGTAKETQYF.

The chain is built from TRBV14 and TRBJ2-2; with no DNA, the TCRdb D assignment of TRBD2 cannot be verified. Germline V gene sequence: CDR1 SGHDN, CDR2 FVKESK. The CDR3 spans 17 residues. CDR3 loop: CASSQDGGVGNTGELFF. The full variable domain, with the rest looked up from reference TRBV14 and TRBJ2-2, is EAGVTQFPSHSVIEKGQTVTLRCDPISGHDNLYWYRRVMGKEIKFLLHFVKESKQDESGMPNNRFLAERTGGTYSTLKVQPAELEDSGVYFCASSQDGGVGNTGELFFGEGSRLTVL.

The chain employs TRBV10-3 and TRBJ2-1; TCRdb's D call, TRBD2, is unchecked because there is no DNA. Looked up from germline, CDR1 is ENHRY and CDR2 is SYGVKD. The CDR3 has 16 amino acids. The CDR3 spells CAIDPGLAGVANEQFF.

The chain joins TRBV3-1 to TRBJ2-1; TCRdb outputs TRBD2, but without DNA this stays unchecked. From germline, CDR1 is LGHDT and CDR2 YNNKEL (reference sequence). The CDR3 is 17 residues long. CDR3 loop: CASSQGLAGGPYNEQFF.

V gene TRBV5-5 combines with J gene TRBJ2-2; the TRBD2 assignment by TCRdb is unverifiable without DNA. The CDR3 covers 17 residues. Germline V gives CDR1 SGHKS, CDR2 YYEKEE (reference sequence). Here the CDR3 reads CASSLASGGANTGELFF.

The rearrangement joins TRBV28 to TRBJ2-3; TCRdb names TRBD1, which stays unverified in the absence of DNA. The germline V gene has CDR1 MDHEN and CDR2 SYDVKM. There are 17 residues in the CDR3. This chain's CDR3 is CASRGTDTGFPQDTQYF.

The chain combines TRBV7-9 with TRBJ2-7; TCRdb's D call of TRBD1 is untestable without DNA. CDR3 length: 14 residues. Germline assignment: CDR1 SEHNR and CDR2 FQNEAQ (reference sequence). CDR3 in amino acids: CASSLSGALNEQYF.

The CDR3 is CASSLGDNEQFF. The rearrangement links TRBV7-8 to TRBJ2-1. Germline V lookup: CDR1 SGHVS, CDR2 FQNEAQ. The CDR3 length is 12 residues.

The chain employs TRBV4-3 and TRBJ2-3; TCRdb outputs TRBD2, but without DNA this stays unchecked. Germline values: CDR1 LGHNA, CDR2 YSLEER. The CDR3 runs 17 residues. The CDR3 loop is CASSQGTGALGTDTQYF.

The chain carries TRBV14 and TRBJ2-5. Germline values: CDR1 SGHDN, CDR2 FVKESK. The CDR3 runs to 15 residues. The CDR3 reads CASSQDDWDQETQYF.

V is TRBV27 and J is TRBJ1-2; absent DNA, TCRdb's TRBD1 call cannot be checked. The length of the CDR3 is 11 residues. Germline V CDR1 and CDR2: MNHEY, SMNVEV (reference sequence). CDR3 residues: CASSFCRLDTF.

The chain carries TRBV12-3 or TRBV12-4 and TRBJ1-5. The CDR3 has 16 amino acids. CDR3 in amino acids: CASSLSGFNSNQPQHF.

This chain uses TRBV11-2 with TRBJ1-1; TCRdb picks TRBD1, but there is no DNA to check that call. Germline values: CDR1 SGHAT, CDR2 FQNNGV. The CDR3 contains 12 residues. CDR3 region: CASSFEGVEAFF.

J is TRBJ2-7 and V is TRBV18; checking the TCRdb D call of TRBD1 is not possible without DNA. Germline V gene sequence: CDR1 KGHSH, CDR2 LQKENI. CDR3 size: 14 residues. The CDR3 protein is CGSSPGTGDYEQYF.

V and J are TRBV29-1 and TRBJ1-1. This CDR3 has 13 amino acids. In germline, CDR1 is SQVTM, CDR2 ANQGSEA. The chain's CDR3 is CSVDIIVNTEAFF.

The V call is TRBV29-1, the J call TRBJ2-1; there is no DNA to check the TCRdb D call of TRBD2. This CDR3 is built from 17 residues. The germline V gene encodes CDR1 SQVTM and CDR2 ANQGSEA. The CDR3 here is CSVEGVLAGPSYNEQFF.

This chain connects TRBV5-5 to TRBJ2-1; TCRdb picks TRBD1, but there is no DNA to check that call. Germline V gene sequence: CDR1 SGHKS, CDR2 YYEKEE (reference sequence). The CDR3 contains 17 residues. The CDR3 sequence: CASSFPGTGGSFNEQFF.

The gene calls are TRBV13 and TRBJ2-6; with no DNA, the TCRdb D assignment of TRBD1 cannot be verified. The CDR3 is 15 residues long. Germline V gene data show CDR1 as PRHDT and CDR2 as FYEKMQ (reference sequence). This CDR3 reads CASSNPGPGANVLTF.

The V gene is TRBV13, the J gene TRBJ1-2; with no DNA, the TCRdb D assignment of TRBD1 cannot be verified. Germline V lookup: CDR1 PRHDT, CDR2 FYEKMQ (reference sequence). CDR3 size: 16 residues. CDR3: CASSPGRTGNNYGYTF. The entire variable domain, with the rest obtained from reference TRBV13 and TRBJ1-2, is as follows: AAGVIQSPRHLIKEKRETATLKCYPIPRHDTVYWYQQGPGQDPQFLISFYEKMQSDKGSIPDRFSAQQFSDYHSELNMSSLELGDSALYFCASSPGRTGNNYGYTFGSGTRLTVV.

V usage is TRBV12-3 or TRBV12-4 and J usage is TRBJ2-1. The CDR3 totals 13 residues. This CDR3 is CASSLGGDYEQFF.

V gene TRBV7-2 combines with J gene TRBJ2-1; absent DNA, TCRdb's TRBD2 call cannot be checked. This CDR3 comprises 17 residues. Per germline, CDR1 SGHTA and CDR2 FQGNSA. The CDR3 sequence is CASSLFPPRGGFNEQFF.

The chain joins TRBV28 to TRBJ2-2; the D call from TCRdb, TRBD2, cannot be confirmed without DNA. There are 14 residues in the CDR3. Germline V gene lookup returns CDR1 MDHEN and CDR2 SYDVKM. The CDR3 region is CASTGGANTGELFF. Supplemented by reference TRBV28 and TRBJ2-2, the full variable domain reads DVKVTQSSRYLVKRTGEKVFLECVQDMDHENMFWYRQDPGLGLRLIYFSYDVKMKEKGDIPEGYSVSREKKERFSLILESASTNQTSMYLCASTGGANTGELFFGEGSRLTVL.

The chain's CDR3 is CASSSLGRNTEAFF. The rearrangement uses TRBV6-2 or TRBV6-3 and TRBJ1-1. The CDR3 is 14 residues long. Germline CDR1 reads MNHEY; CDR2 reads SVGEGT.

The chain carries TRBV19 and TRBJ1-5. This CDR3 contains 11 residues. From germline, CDR1 is LNHDA and CDR2 SQIVND (reference sequence). CDR3 in amino acids: CASNSDQPQHF.

The J gene is TRBJ2-7, the V gene TRBV6-5; TCRdb's assignment of TRBD1 cannot be checked, as there is no DNA. Germline CDR1 reads MNHEY; CDR2 reads SVGAGI. The CDR3 extends over 17 amino acids. CDR3 residues: CASSSNPTKGFAYEQYF.